This T cell receptor (beta chain) came from a study of blood T cell repertoires in COVID-19. Background on the study: T cells, B-cell-depleted T cells, or PBMCs provided the cDNA or gDNA that served as material.

A COVID-19 case was met by exposed participants within 2 weeks before study entry. Libraries were prepared by immunoSEQ multiplex PCR; TCRdb keeps only in-frame clonotypes and omits some of them. The top ten hold roughly 3.9% of the sample, which has approximately 300,000 clones, 90% seen once. Specimen: PBMCs or T cells enriched from blood (not recorded which). This sequence was found in a woman in her 30s who had been exposed to COVID-19.

The CDR3 here is CASSFRTGGMVGYTF. The CDR3 DNA reads TGTGCCAGTAGTTTTCGGACAGGGGGAATGGTTGGCTACACCTTC. This rearrangement joins TRBV19 to TRBJ1-2; 10 nucleotides align to TRBD1. V gave up 5 bases and J gave up 7 bases; unmatched junction bases: 10. The germline V gene encodes CDR1 LNHDA and CDR2 SQIVND (reference sequence). The CDR3 spans 15 residues.